This T cell receptor (beta chain) is drawn from a study of blood T cells in healthy people across ages. Study-level points and caveats: Those diversity estimates obtained from one million T cells were thought to be underestimates.

With respect to this clonotype: Its matching antigen is unknown. The junction shows a germline mismatch at one end, possibly a read error.

The CDR3 runs to 16 residues. In germline, CDR1 is MNHEY, CDR2 SMNVEV (reference sequence). PCR was performed a second time for about 7 to 12 cycles using a sample-barcoded 5' primer and a J-beta primer mix. Researchers report that a template-switch adaptor with 12 random nucleotides tagged each cDNA molecule. In TCRdb, the 5' RACE reads were re-called with MiXCR into one record per CDR3 protein. The sample shows more than 1.4 million distinct CDR3 sequences, approximately 38% of them seen only once. The receptor's source is a woman between 18 and 29 years old in good health. Specimen: blood. V and J are TRBV27 and TRBJ2-5, with TRBD2 matching over 10 bases. CDR3 protein: CVSSLGAGGPRNEQYF. The CDR3 bases are TGTGTCAGCAGTTTGGGAGCGGGAGGGCCGCGGAATGAGCAGTACTTC.